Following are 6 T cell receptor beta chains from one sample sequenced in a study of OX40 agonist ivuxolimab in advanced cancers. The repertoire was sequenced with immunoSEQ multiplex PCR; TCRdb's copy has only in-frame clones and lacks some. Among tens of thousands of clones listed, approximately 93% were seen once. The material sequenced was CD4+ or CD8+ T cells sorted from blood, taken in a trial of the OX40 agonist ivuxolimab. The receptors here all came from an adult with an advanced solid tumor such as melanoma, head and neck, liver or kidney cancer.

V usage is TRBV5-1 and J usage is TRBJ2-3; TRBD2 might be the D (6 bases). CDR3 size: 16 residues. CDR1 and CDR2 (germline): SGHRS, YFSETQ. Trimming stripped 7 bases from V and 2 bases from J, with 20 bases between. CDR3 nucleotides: TGCGCCAGCGGATTTAGCCGGGACTCAATCACAGATACGCAGTATTTT. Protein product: CASGFSRDSITDTQYF. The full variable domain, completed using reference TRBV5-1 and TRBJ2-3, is KAGVTQTPRYLIKTRGQQVTLSCSPISGHRSVSWYQQTPGQGLQFLFEYFSETQRNKGNFPGRFSGRQFSNSRSEMNVSTLELGDSALYLCASGFSRDSITDTQYFGPGTRLTVL.

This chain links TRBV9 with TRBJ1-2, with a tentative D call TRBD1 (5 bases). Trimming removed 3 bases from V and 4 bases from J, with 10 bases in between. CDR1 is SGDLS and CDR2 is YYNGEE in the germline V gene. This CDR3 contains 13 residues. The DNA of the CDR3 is TGTGCCAGCAGCGCCGGGGGGGGCTATGGCTACACCTTC. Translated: CASSAGGGYGYTF. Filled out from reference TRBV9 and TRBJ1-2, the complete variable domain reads DSGVTQTPKHLITATGQRVTLRCSPRSGDLSVYWYQQSLDQGLQFLIQYYNGEERAKGNILERFSAQQFPDLHSELNLSSLELGDSALYFCASSAGGGYGYTFGSGTRLTVV.

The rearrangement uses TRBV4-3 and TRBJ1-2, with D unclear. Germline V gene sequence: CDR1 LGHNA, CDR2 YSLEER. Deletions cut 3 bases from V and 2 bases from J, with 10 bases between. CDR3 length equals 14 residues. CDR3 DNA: TGCGCCAGCAGCCATGGCACCCGGAACTATGGCTACACCTTC. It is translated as CASSHGTRNYGYTF.

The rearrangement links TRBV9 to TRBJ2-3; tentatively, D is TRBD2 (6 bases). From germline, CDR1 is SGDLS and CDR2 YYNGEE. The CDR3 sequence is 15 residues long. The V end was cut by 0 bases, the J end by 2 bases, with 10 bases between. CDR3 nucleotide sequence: TGTGCCAGCAGCGTAGACGGACTATACACAGATACGCAGTATTTT. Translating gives CASSVDGLYTDTQYF.

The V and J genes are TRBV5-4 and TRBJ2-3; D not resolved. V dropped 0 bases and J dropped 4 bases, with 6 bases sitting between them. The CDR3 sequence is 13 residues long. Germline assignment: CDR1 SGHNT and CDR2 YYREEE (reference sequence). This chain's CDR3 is CASSLAAPDTQYF. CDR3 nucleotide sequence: TGTGCCAGCAGCTTGGCCGCCCCAGATACGCAGTATTTT.

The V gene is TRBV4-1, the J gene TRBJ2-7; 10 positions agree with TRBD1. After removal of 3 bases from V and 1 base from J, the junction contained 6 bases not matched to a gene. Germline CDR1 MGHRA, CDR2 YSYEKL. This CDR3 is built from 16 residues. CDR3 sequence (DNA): TGCGCCAGCAGCCAGGGACCGGGACAGGGGTCCTACGAGCAGTACTTC. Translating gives CASSQGPGQGSYEQYF.